This passage covers 2 T cell receptor beta chains from one sample sequenced in a study of shared clonotypes between healthy human individuals. This table comes from immunoSEQ multiplex PCR, and its TCRdb copy is limited to in-frame clones, with some not included. The table shows millions of clones, with roughly 93% occurring only once. Sequencing was performed on naive CD4+ T cells from PBMCs. The sample's subset: CD45RA+ positively selected. The receptors here all came from a man aged 18-30 years in good health. Some clones in this sample may be carry-over from other donors' samples.

On this clone itself: Other DNA sequences of this sample code for an identical CDR3. The chain recombines TRBV5-1 with TRBJ2-5; unclear D gene. The CDR3 sequence is 14 residues long. V dropped 3 bases and J dropped 1 base, with 10 bases sitting between them. CDR1 is SGHRS and CDR2 is YFSETQ in the germline V gene. CDR3 residues: CASSSPGSQETQYF. CDR3 nucleotides: TGCGCCAGCAGCTCCCCAGGTAGCCAAGAGACCCAGTACTTC.

On this clone: The same CDR3 also results from other DNA sequences found in this sample. The genes are TRBV18 and TRBJ1-4; the match to TRBD1 covers 9 bases. Germline V lookup: CDR1 KGHSH, CDR2 LQKENI. The CDR3 sequence is 15 residues long. After removal of 0 bases from V and 6 bases from J, the junction contained 2 bases not matched to a gene. CDR3 in DNA: TGTGCCAGCTCACCACCGGGACAGGGTTATGAAAAACTGTTTTTT. Its protein product is CASSPPGQGYEKLFF.